Shown below are 18 T cell receptor beta chains from a single sample sequenced in a study of shared clonotypes between healthy human individuals. Profiling relied on immunoSEQ multiplex PCR, and the TCRdb table lists in-frame clones only, not all of them. In the table there are 550,000 to 700,000 clones, about three quarters of which are singletons. The sample taken for sequencing was memory CD4+ T cells sorted from blood. Subset meaning: CD45RA-negative fraction. All receptors derive from a young woman in good health.

V usage is TRBV11-2 and J usage is TRBJ2-7, with D unclear. Trimming left V 3 bases short and J 6 bases short, with 15 bases between. Germline loops: CDR1 SGHAT, CDR2 FQNNGV. The CDR3 is made up of 14 amino acids. CDR3: CASSFLAAAGEQYF. The CDR3 DNA reads TGTGCCAGCAGCTTCCTCGCGGCGGCCGGCGAGCAGTACTTC. The full variable domain, rest sourced from reference TRBV11-2 and TRBJ2-7, is EAGVAQSPRYKIIEKRQSVAFWCNPISGHATLYWYQQILGQGPKLLIQFQNNGVVDDSQLPKDRFSAERLKGVDSTLKIQPAKLEDSAVYLCASSFLAAAGEQYFGPGTRLTVT.

This clone has only a few counts. The gene calls are TRBV10-3 and TRBJ1-1; 8 bases map to TRBD1. The CDR3 runs 15 residues. V shed 6 bases and J 2 bases; nucleotides not matched to a gene: 8. From germline, CDR1 is ENHRY and CDR2 SYGVKD. CDR3: CAIRMDRVGNTEAFF. As DNA, the CDR3 is TGTGCCATCAGGATGGACAGGGTTGGAAACACTGAAGCTTTCTTT.

The chain combines TRBV10-2 with TRBJ1-5; D is undetermined. CDR1 and CDR2 (germline): WSHSY, SAAADI. Trimming stripped 3 bases from V and 5 bases from J, with 5 bases between. The CDR3 is 12 residues long. The CDR3 DNA reads as TGCGCCAGCAGTGATCTCCATCAGCCCCAGCATTTT. Translating it yields CASSDLHQPQHF.

This rearrangement joins TRBV14 to TRBJ1-4; D is undetermined. CDR1 is SGHDN, CDR2 FVKESK, per germline. CDR3 length: 13 residues. Between the trimmed V and J ends, which lost 8 bases and 5 bases, there was a span of 12 bases. Here the CDR3 DNA reads TGTGCCAGCGCGGGCAGCCAGAATGAAAAACTGTTTTTT. This encodes CASAGSQNEKLFF.

The chain employs TRBV6-1 and TRBJ1-5; tentatively, D is TRBD1 (6 bases). CDR3 length: 16 residues. Germline lookup yields CDR1 MNHNS and CDR2 SASEGT. V was trimmed by 2 bases and J by 2 bases, leaving 13 bases between them. The CDR3 sequence is CASSESGAGGNQPQHF. The CDR3 nucleotides are TGTGCCAGCAGTGAATCAGGGGCAGGAGGCAATCAGCCCCAGCATTTT.

This clone was seen once. The rearrangement uses TRBV7-9 and TRBJ1-3; 7 nucleotides match TRBD1. After removal of 3 bases from V and 6 bases from J, the junction contained 5 bases not matched to a gene. CDR3 length: 14 residues. In germline, CDR1 is SEHNR, CDR2 FQNEAQ (reference sequence). CDR3 coding DNA: TGTGCCAGCAGCTTTGGGACAGTTGCAAACACCATATATTTT. This translates into CASSFGTVANTIYF.

The chain recombines TRBV19 with TRBJ2-1, with 8 bases fitting TRBD2. The germline CDR1 and CDR2 sequences are LNHDA and SQIVND (reference sequence). The J segment lost 6 bases and the V segment lost 7 bases, leaving 5 bases of the junction unmatched. The CDR3 consists of 13 residues. The CDR3 region is CASKVLAGNEQFF. The CDR3 nucleotides are TGTGCCAGTAAGGTGCTAGCGGGCAATGAGCAGTTCTTC.

The V call is TRBV5-1, the J call TRBJ1-1, with no clear D. This CDR3 has 14 amino acids. CDR1 SGHRS and CDR2 YFSETQ come from the germline V gene. V lost 2 bases to trimming and J lost 3 bases, with 11 bases between them. CDR3 nucleotides: TGCGCCAGCAGCTTCCGCTTGGACGACACTGAAGCTTTCTTT. This sequence encodes CASSFRLDDTEAFF.

The count of this clone is one. The chain combines TRBV19 with TRBJ2-2; TRBD1 or TRBD2 may be the D gene (5 bases each). Germline CDR1 is LNHDA and CDR2 is SQIVND (reference sequence). CDR3 size: 14 residues. V was shortened by 5 bases and J by 8 bases, with 15 bases between the two germline ends. The CDR3 loop is CASSPRGEGGELFF. The CDR3 DNA follows: TGTGCCAGTAGTCCCCGGGGCGAGGGGGGGGAGCTGTTTTTT.

This clone was counted only a few times. The chain carries TRBV15 and TRBJ1-1, with a tentative D call TRBD1 (5 bases). Trimming removed 0 bases at V and 0 bases at J, with 8 bases between. Looked up from germline, CDR1 is LNHNV and CDR2 is YYDKDF (reference sequence). The CDR3 is 15 amino acids. Here the CDR3 reads CATSRDQGVNTEAFF. DNA for the CDR3: TGTGCCACCAGCAGAGATCAGGGAGTGAACACTGAAGCTTTCTTT.

The chain carries TRBV21-1 and TRBJ2-7; TRBD2, the table's D call, lacks a check against the DNA. TRBV21-1 is a known pseudogene. This CDR3 has 19 residues. CDR3 sequence reads: CASSKNRTGGLAPCYEQYF. The CDR3 DNA sequence: TGTGCCAGCAGCAAAAACCGGACTGGGGGACTCGCACCCTGCTACGAGCAGTACTTC.

This clone was seen only once. The chain couples TRBV7-9 to TRBJ2-7, with a possible D match to TRBD2 (6 bases). Germline CDR1 is SEHNR and CDR2 is FQNEAQ (reference sequence). This CDR3 region has 17 residues. The germline V and J ends were trimmed by 2 bases and 7 bases, with 24 bases remaining between them. The chain's CDR3 is CASSLTYTSGVLGEQYF. The DNA of the CDR3 is TGTGCCAGCAGCTTAACCTACACTTCGGGGGTCCTCGGTGAGCAGTACTTC.

This clone was seen a single time. This chain links TRBV7-2 with TRBJ2-2; D remains ambiguous. Trimming took 3 bases from V and 6 from J, leaving 5 bases between them. This CDR3 is 12 amino acids long. Per germline, CDR1 SGHTA and CDR2 FQGNSA. The CDR3 spells CASSFFAGELFF. The CDR3 nucleotides are TGTGCCAGCAGCTTTTTTGCCGGGGAGCTGTTTTTT.

Of note for this clone: Germline is not matched at one junction end, which may reflect a read error. As DNA, the CDR3 is TGTGCCAGCAGTGTAGGGGCTAGCGTACACCAAGAAACCCAGTACTTC. Amino acids: CASSVGASVHQETQYF. The chain carries TRBV6-1 and TRBJ2-5; the D gene is possibly TRBD2 (6 bases). Germline CDR1 MNHNS, CDR2 SASEGT. This CDR3 has 16 amino acids.

V is TRBV28 and J is TRBJ2-1, with D possibly being TRBD2 (6 bases). The V gene's germline CDR1 is MDHEN and CDR2 SYDVKM. The CDR3 has 15 amino acids. The V and J ends lost 5 bases and 0 bases respectively, with 11 bases between them. The CDR3 here is CASSPPGSSYNEQFF. CDR3 nucleotides: TGTGCCAGCAGTCCCCCCGGGAGCTCCTACAATGAGCAGTTCTTC.

As concerns this clone: Other DNA sequences in this specimen translate into the identical CDR3. The chain uses TRBV19 and TRBJ1-5, with D unclear. Trimming removed 1 base from V and 2 bases from J, with 3 bases in between. Germline V gene lookup returns CDR1 LNHDA and CDR2 SQIVND (reference sequence). This CDR3 has 13 amino acids. The CDR3 reads CASSIAGNQPQHF. The CDR3 DNA follows: TGTGCCAGTAGTATAGCGGGCAATCAGCCCCAGCATTTT.

V and J are TRBV5-1 and TRBJ2-1, with TRBD1 matching over 8 bases. The CDR3 has 15 residues. Germline CDR1 SGHRS, CDR2 YFSETQ. V was pared by 0 bases and J by 4 bases, with 3 bases of the junction left unmatched. CDR3 amino acids: CASSLAGGFYNEQFF. The CDR3 DNA reads TGCGCCAGCAGCTTGGCAGGGGGCTTTTACAATGAGCAGTTCTTC.

The chain combines TRBV28 with TRBJ2-5; 10 nucleotides line up with TRBD2. With V trimmed by 5 bases and J by 5 bases, 11 bases remained unmatched. Germline lookup yields CDR1 MDHEN and CDR2 SYDVKM. The CDR3 sequence is 16 residues long. The CDR3 DNA reads as TGTGCCAGCAGTCTAGTGGGACTAGCGAGCCGTGAGACCCAGTACTTC. It yields the protein CASSLVGLASRETQYF.